This T cell receptor beta chain was captured by sequencing in a study of blood T cell repertoires in COVID-19 (dated by TCRdb to 2019 to 2021). In terms of the full investigation: Samples covering the acute and convalescent phases of COVID-19 were provided by collaborators in the United States, Italy and Spain. The material from the prospective study consisted of cDNA or gDNA derived from T cells, B-cell-depleted T cells, or PBMCs. Subjects who had been exposed to COVID-19, were actively infected with it, or had recovered from it provided the deeply sampled blood TCRbeta repertoires that made up the dataset. The repertoires were made available in a free public database intended to serve as a resource for research on the immune response to SARS-CoV-2. Samples came from the ongoing ImmuneRACE study (first 160 participants) plus 1,254 subjects from 6 global collaborators. Sample metadata almost always included a de-identified subject ID, COVID-19 status, age in years and sex. Where available, HLA class I and class II types were obtained from metadata supplied by the sample provider rather than from assay-based typing.

The CDR3 holds 11 amino acids from the cysteine to the phenylalanine. Just the 33-base CDR3 DNA is kept, in frame starting at base 1. Trimming removed 3 bases from V and 6 bases from J, leaving 7 bases between the germline ends. CDR1 and CDR2 (SGHDT, YYEEEE) derive from the germline V gene. Broad study findings and their caveats: The quantity of clinical and demographic metadata differed by source and by participant and was supplied without curation.

The immunoSEQ Assay, a bias-controlled multiplex PCR, was used to amplify TCRbeta CDR3 regions from genomic DNA. On the study's bioinformatics: Within the assay, amplification of reference gene primers was used to estimate how many nucleated cells each sample contained. To quantify the absolute abundance of each unique TCRbeta CDR3 rearrangement, sequence reads were collapsed and filtered. Productive Simpson clonality was computed per sample as the square root of Simpson's diversity index over productive rearrangements. In TCRdb, the immuneACCESS table is reduced to in-frame sequences with V and J assigned. These tables do not hold every clone; where another copy was compared, an unresolved V gene accounts for under half, and the others remain unexplained. V, J and clone size were drawn from that table, and D and trimming were deduced from the DNA. The sample has about 360,000 clones on record, around nine tenths of them singletons. Of the sample, about 7% is held by the ten largest clones.

One collaborating source in Seattle enrolled patients while the patients were actively infected and followed the patients over time throughout the course of disease. Whole blood was collected in K2EDTA tubes by collaborating institutions according to the institutions' own protocols. Collaborator samples were shipped for TCRbeta analysis as frozen whole blood, isolated PBMCs, or DNA extracted from either sample type. As concerns this clone: No cognate antigen has been identified for it. No much larger clone exists at a distance of one base, and base qualities are not known.

The sequenced material came from peripheral blood. The source of this sequence is a woman aged 60-75 years with COVID-19, enrolled during active disease. The chain couples TRBV5-6 to TRBJ2-7; the D gene is not confidently resolved. The CDR3 has the sequence CASSSTVEQYF. The nucleotide sequence is TGTGCCAGCAGCTCCACAGTCGAGCAGTACTTC.